This TCR beta chain was recorded in a study of identical twins listed by TCRdb under 2016. Background for the entire study: TCR alpha and beta repertoires from monozygotic twins, unrelated adults of various ages and cord blood were deep-sequenced to test whether fetal clonotypes persist. To rule out contamination, replicate twin experiments were performed at different times with different library preparation protocols. Findings and caveats that apply to the study as a whole: Conclusions relied on cross-sectional statistical analysis, since the same donors could not be followed over many years. Invariant T cells such as MAIT and iNKT could partly confound zero-insertion analyses, though diverse VJ usage argued against this for most clonotypes. Fewer insertions were carried by abundant cord blood beta clonotypes; a weaker similar trend was observed in young adult naive repertoires, while no such trend was observed in memory repertoires. In monozygotic twins, out-of-frame TCR alpha sharing was systematically underestimated by recombination models, although the models agreed with sharing between unrelated individuals. Compared with coincidental sharing between unrelated individuals, out-of-frame TCR alpha sequences shared between twins had an excess of sequences with low generation probability. Excess twin sharing in beta out-of-frame sequences was weaker because fewer shared sequences lowered the signal-to-noise ratio.

Only healthy Caucasian donors were included. The twin cohort consisted of three pairs of female monozygotic twins, all aged roughly 18 to 29 years. RNA for TCR libraries was isolated from peripheral blood mononuclear cells. This clonotype was seen a few times. Its antigen is still unknown. No base-level quality is on record; no much larger clone is a single base apart. In the germline V gene, CDR1 corresponds to SGHAT and CDR2 to FQNNGV. V and J lose 5 bases and 6 bases, and a span of 13 bases separates them. Its CDR3 holds 13 amino acids, cysteine through phenylalanine. The read is trimmed to its CDR3 DNA, 39 bases read in frame from base 1. Library creation used 5' RACE. Sequenced using an Illumina HiSeq 2000. A universal primer binding site was added through template switching, and the final cDNA carried a unique molecular identifier so that TCR cDNA molecules could be counted accurately. Specific primers in the conserved constant-segment region were used to synthesize first-strand cDNA for TCR alpha and beta chains. Each cDNA library was double barcoded, with a SMART-Mk sample barcode plus Illumina barcodes, to control for contamination. Two successive PCR steps introduced TruSeq adapter sequences along with Illumina sample barcodes. Sequencing of the TCR alpha and beta cDNA libraries was done on the Illumina HiSeq platform using custom primers. On the study's bioinformatics: MiGEC was used to process raw reads and extract unique molecular identifiers, and MiXCR was used to find CDR3 positions. Recombination models were inferred per individual with the repgenHMM and IGoR tools using an EM algorithm. The tcR package in R was used for shared clonotype analysis, with sharing normalized by the product of cloneset sizes. Out-of-frame nonproductive sequences were analyzed to study raw recombination free of thymic and clonal selection effects. TCRdb reprocessing: public reads trimmed at Q25 with fastp, clones called with MiXCR, in-frame beta chains kept. When rows share a CDR3 protein, they turn into one entry using the most common DNA and genes. The V and J calls shown here were made by TCRdb, not taken from the authors' results. A total of roughly 720,000 distinct CDR3 sequences appear in this sample, about 18% of them only once. The ten largest make up about an eighth of the sample.

The sample was also linked to a second study, of T cells expressing NK-cell markers. As described in the second report: TCR beta-chain repertoires were profiled in sorted CD3+CD56+NKG2C+, CD3+CD56+NKG2C- and CD3+CD56-NKG2C+ T-cell subsets from several donors. Among the eight sequenced donors, only one was HCMV-seronegative, while the other seven were HCMV-seropositive. In several experiments an anti-gammadeltaTCR antibody was added to restrict sorting to alphabetaTCR-expressing T cells. In over five donors, the dominant CD3+CD56+NKG2C+ clonotypes were among the top 10 CD8+ clonotypes and accounted for roughly 1.0-8% of CD8+ T cells. Those dominant clonotypes were again the most abundant among CD3+CD56-NKG2C+ cells in a handful of donors, at about 25-60.1%. Whether the expanded NKG2C-expressing T cell clones were specific for HCMV antigens was left unclear. All eight donors whose samples were sequenced were randomly selected healthy volunteers, three of them men and five women. A commercial ELISA kit detecting HCMV-specific IgG in serum was used to determine HCMV serostatus. Bulk peripheral blood T-cell repertoires were additionally sequenced from unsorted PBMC for several donors. MIGEC was used to demultiplex reads and group the reads by UMI, and MiTCR was used to assemble and quantify clonotypes. To exclude erroneous sequences, any TCR cDNA sequence not supported by at least two reads was discarded. The tcR package was used for downstream repertoire analysis, and clonotypes were matched across fractions by CDR3 nucleotide sequence plus V segment. VDJmatch was used to annotate antigen specificity against VDJdb, with one amino acid substitution allowed in CDR3.

This clonotype was obtained from a woman aged 18-29 years in good health. The rearrangement combines TRBV11-2 with TRBJ1-2, with TRBD1 as a weak D call on 6 bases. Sequencing was done on a sample of PBMCs. Here is the DNA: TGTGCCAGCAGCGCCCAGGGGTGGGATGGCTACACCTTC. Its protein reads: CASSAQGWDGYTF. The full variable domain, completed from the reference TRBV11-2 and TRBJ1-2 proteins outside the CDR3, reads EAGVAQSPRYKIIEKRQSVAFWCNPISGHATLYWYQQILGQGPKLLIQFQNNGVVDDSQLPKDRFSAERLKGVDSTLKIQPAKLEDSAVYLCASSAQGWDGYTFGSGTRLTVV.